The 27 T cell receptor beta chains in this list originate from one sample, sequenced in a study of shared clonotypes between healthy human individuals. The repertoire was sequenced with immunoSEQ multiplex PCR; TCRdb's copy has only in-frame clones and lacks some. The table has approximately 1.9 million clones, just under 95% seen once. Selected positively for CCR7 and CD45RO-negative, naive CD8 cells excluded terminally differentiated effector memory CD45RA+ cells. Material: naive CD8+ T cells from PBMCs. These receptors originate from a man aged 18 to 35 in good health. Some clones in this sample may be carry-over from other donors' samples.

V usage is TRBV9 and J usage is TRBJ2-7; TRBD2 aligns across 8 bases. V was clipped by 4 bases and J by 5 bases; unmatched bases: 11. The CDR3 runs 15 residues. CDR1 and CDR2 (germline): SGDLS, YYNGEE. CDR3 nucleotides: TGTGCCAGCAGCATTGGGACTAGTGGTTGGGACGAGCAGTACTTC. It is translated as CASSIGTSGWDEQYF.

This chain connects TRBV4-3 to TRBJ2-1; D is perhaps TRBD2 (8 bases). The CDR3 spans 16 residues. With 0 bases removed from V and 8 bases from J, the gap between germline ends came to 17 bases. Germline V lookup: CDR1 LGHNA, CDR2 YSLEER. The chain's CDR3 is CASSQDLPGGGHEQFF. The CDR3 region has the DNA TGCGCCAGCAGCCAAGATTTACCGGGAGGGGGCCATGAGCAGTTCTTC.

The gene calls are TRBV6-6 and TRBJ1-4; 8 nucleotides match TRBD1. After removal of 8 bases from V and 6 bases from J, the junction contained 8 bases not matched to a gene. The CDR3 is 14 amino acids. Germline CDR1 MNHNY, CDR2 SVGAGI (reference sequence). The CDR3 is CASGRGQGHEKLFF. In DNA form, the CDR3 reads TGTGCCAGCGGCAGAGGACAGGGACATGAAAAACTGTTTTTT.

The chain combines TRBV6-1 with TRBJ2-7, with D unresolved. The V gene lost 5 bases and the J gene lost 2 bases, with 4 bases spanning the gap. The CDR3 totals 11 residues. The germline gives CDR1 MNHNS, CDR2 SASEGT. The CDR3 sequence is CASSFTYEQYF. The CDR3 bases are TGTGCCAGCAGTTTTACCTACGAGCAGTACTTC.

The J gene is TRBJ2-3, the V gene TRBV5-4, with a tentative D call TRBD2 (6 bases). Trimming pared 7 bases from V and 4 bases from J, leaving 13 bases between. CDR1 is SGHNT, CDR2 YYREEE, per germline (reference sequence). This CDR3 comprises 13 residues. The DNA of the CDR3 is TGTGCCAGCTGGGGGGAGAGGGCAGATACGCAGTATTTT. Protein: CASWGERADTQYF.

This clone was detected once. The CDR3: CAISELLYASGNTIYF. CDR3 sequence (DNA): TGTGCCATCAGTGAGCTACTATACGCCTCTGGAAACACCATATATTTT. The chain carries TRBV10-3 and TRBJ1-3; no clear D. The ends were cut back, 2 bases at V and 0 bases at J, with 11 bases in the middle. The CDR3 totals 16 residues. In germline, CDR1 is ENHRY, CDR2 SYGVKD.

This rearrangement joins TRBV19 to TRBJ1-2; no reliable D call. Looked up from germline, CDR1 is LNHDA and CDR2 is SQIVND (reference sequence). This CDR3 is built from 13 residues. Deletions cut 2 bases from V and 8 bases from J, with 12 bases between. CDR3 protein: CASSISTVEGYTF. In nucleotides, the CDR3 is TGTGCCAGTAGTATATCCACCGTGGAGGGCTACACCTTC.

The rearrangement uses TRBV30 and TRBJ1-5; unclear D gene. V lost 4 bases and J 5 bases, leaving 12 bases between the germline ends. The CDR3 covers 13 residues. Germline lookup yields CDR1 GTSNPN and CDR2 SVGIG (reference sequence). CDR3 bases: TGTGCCTGGAACCCCGAAAGAGATCAGCCCCAGCATTTT. Residues: CAWNPERDQPQHF.

The chain employs TRBV27 and TRBJ1-1, with D unclear. V was trimmed by 3 bases and J by 3 bases, leaving 8 bases between them. CDR1 MNHEY and CDR2 SMNVEV come from the germline V gene (reference sequence). The CDR3 consists of 13 residues. The CDR3 reads CASSLSDYTEAFF. In DNA form, the CDR3 reads TGTGCCAGCAGTTTGTCGGACTACACTGAAGCTTTCTTT.

This rearrangement joins TRBV9 to TRBJ2-1; 9 bases align to TRBD2. The CDR3 consists of 19 residues. The V gene end was trimmed by 1 base and the J gene end by 0 bases; junction bases not matched to a gene: 11. Germline V CDR1 and CDR2: SGDLS, YYNGEE. CDR3 loop: CASSVIGASGTSSYNEQFF. The DNA for the CDR3 is TGTGCCAGCAGCGTAATCGGGGCTAGCGGGACCAGCTCCTACAATGAGCAGTTCTTC.

This clone was observed a single time. The chain links TRBV27 to TRBJ1-1; TRBD1 might be the D (5 bases). Between the trimmed V and J ends, which lost 1 base and 10 bases, there was a span of 22 bases. The CDR3 loop spans 16 amino acids. CDR1 MNHEY and CDR2 SMNVEV come from the germline V gene (reference sequence). CDR3 nucleotide sequence: TGTGCCAGCAGTTTATTGGTCCCGACAGACCCGAGGGTAGCTTTCTTT. Its protein is CASSLLVPTDPRVAFF.

V and J are TRBV5-5 and TRBJ1-4; TRBD1 might be the D (5 bases). Trimming stripped 0 bases from V and 0 bases from J, with 15 bases between. Looked up from germline, CDR1 is SGHKS and CDR2 is YYEKEE (reference sequence). The CDR3 sequence is 18 residues long. The CDR3 protein is CASSLEGFPGATNEKLFF. In DNA form, the CDR3 reads TGTGCCAGCAGCTTGGAAGGTTTTCCGGGGGCAACTAATGAAAAACTGTTTTTT.

The chain carries TRBV9 and TRBJ1-1; no definite D call. CDR1 and CDR2 from the germline V gene are SGDLS and YYNGEE. The CDR3 has 16 residues. Trimming took 2 bases from V and 2 from J, leaving 16 bases between them. The CDR3 bases are TGTGCCAGCAGCGTCAGCGGTGCCGGGCTAAACACTGAAGCTTTCTTT. Its protein is CASSVSGAGLNTEAFF. The whole variable domain, remainder taken from reference TRBV9 and TRBJ1-1, is DSGVTQTPKHLITATGQRVTLRCSPRSGDLSVYWYQQSLDQGLQFLIQYYNGEERAKGNILERFSAQQFPDLHSELNLSSLELGDSALYFCASSVSGAGLNTEAFFGQGTRLTVV.

This sequence joins TRBV5-1 and TRBJ2-6; D unresolved. The CDR3 totals 18 residues. V lost 4 bases and J lost 0, with 17 bases in between. Germline V gives CDR1 SGHRS, CDR2 YFSETQ. This CDR3 is CASSPQEILNSGANVLTF. In DNA form, the CDR3 reads TGCGCCAGCAGCCCGCAAGAAATCCTCAACTCTGGGGCCAACGTCCTGACTTTC.

The chain is built from TRBV7-9 and TRBJ1-1; D remains unclear. CDR3 size: 13 residues. Germline V gene data show CDR1 as SEHNR and CDR2 as FQNEAQ (reference sequence). Between the trimmed V and J ends, which lost 3 bases and 2 bases, there was a span of 7 bases. The CDR3 reads CASSFVTNTEAFF. The CDR3 DNA is TGTGCCAGCAGCTTCGTCACCAACACTGAAGCTTTCTTT.

The CDR3 nucleotides are TGTGCCAGCAGCTTAACAAGGGGCGGGCCAGATACGCAGTATTTT. Its protein is CASSLTRGGPDTQYF. The chain couples TRBV7-6 to TRBJ2-3, with D perhaps being TRBD1 or TRBD2 (5 bases each). The CDR3 consists of 15 residues. V lost 2 bases and J 4 bases, leaving 13 bases between the germline ends. Germline lookup yields CDR1 SGHVS and CDR2 FNYEAQ.

The chain carries TRBV19 and TRBJ1-1, with D unresolved. The CDR3 runs 15 residues. Trimming removed 3 bases at V and 7 bases at J, with 18 bases between. Germline CDR1 and CDR2: LNHDA and SQIVND (reference sequence). The CDR3: CASSIPDTGRVEAFF. CDR3 DNA sequence: TGTGCCAGTAGTATCCCCGACACTGGAAGAGTTGAAGCTTTCTTT.

This chain uses TRBV9 with TRBJ2-2; possible D gene TRBD2, 6 bases. V was cut by 3 bases and J by 6 bases, with 21 bases left in between. The CDR3 runs 17 residues. Germline V lookup: CDR1 SGDLS, CDR2 YYNGEE. The CDR3 is CASSEHPGRGAAGELFF. CDR3 in DNA: TGTGCCAGCAGCGAGCACCCAGGGCGGGGCGCTGCCGGGGAGCTGTTTTTT.

The CDR3 loop reads CASSQRTEETQYF. The CDR3 DNA reads as TGTGCCAGCAGCCAGAGGACAGAAGAGACCCAGTACTTC. This chain connects TRBV9 to TRBJ2-5; perhaps TRBD1 as D (6 bases). The length of the CDR3 is 13 residues. Trimming left V 4 bases short and J 3 bases short, with 10 bases between. Germline V gives CDR1 SGDLS, CDR2 YYNGEE.

The rearrangement links TRBV27 to TRBJ2-7, with 8 bases identical to TRBD1. Germline V gene lookup returns CDR1 MNHEY and CDR2 SMNVEV (reference sequence). CDR3 length: 14 residues. The trim removed 5 bases at V and 6 bases at J, leaving 9 bases unmatched. The DNA for the CDR3 is TGTGCCAGCAGTGGGTCGGGACAGGCGTTCGAGCAGTACTTC. This gives the protein CASSGSGQAFEQYF.

This sequence joins TRBV6-5 and TRBJ2-7, with unresolved D. Germline-derived CDR1 and CDR2 are MNHEY and SVGAGI. Trimming pared 0 bases from V and 0 bases from J, leaving 9 bases between. The CDR3 has 15 amino acids. Here the CDR3 reads CASSYSADLSYEQYF. DNA of the CDR3: TGTGCCAGCAGTTACTCGGCAGATCTCTCCTACGAGCAGTACTTC.

This clone was counted a few times. The sample has other DNA sequences that encode this CDR3 too. The chain carries TRBV11-2 and TRBJ2-7; perhaps D is TRBD1 or TRBD2 (5 bases each). The CDR3 runs 15 residues. Germline CDR1 is SGHAT and CDR2 is FQNNGV. V gave up 1 base and J gave up 3 bases, with 13 bases separating them. CDR3 loop: CASSLGAGSSYEQYF. CDR3 DNA sequence: TGTGCCAGCAGCTTAGGGGCAGGGAGCAGCTACGAGCAGTACTTC.

As regards this clone: The identical CDR3 is also encoded by other nucleotide sequences in the sample. The rearrangement uses TRBV6-1 and TRBJ1-5; no clear D. V was pared by 1 base and J by 0 bases, with 7 bases between. Germline CDR1 is MNHNS and CDR2 is SASEGT. The CDR3 runs 15 residues. The CDR3 here is CASSEGQYSNQPQHF. Written as DNA, the CDR3 is TGTGCCAGCAGTGAAGGCCAGTATAGCAATCAGCCCCAGCATTTT.

The rearrangement joins TRBV5-4 to TRBJ2-7; 12 bases align to TRBD2. The V segment lost 5 bases and the J segment 4 bases; nucleotides outside the gene matches: 10. This CDR3 has 16 residues. CDR1 and CDR2 from the germline V gene are SGHNT and YYREEE (reference sequence). This CDR3 reads CASSQLLAGGGYEQYF. The CDR3 DNA reads TGTGCCAGCAGTCAACTTCTAGCGGGAGGGGGGTACGAGCAGTACTTC.

CDR3 DNA sequence: TGCGCCAGCAGCTTGGACCGGGCTACGCTCACAGATACGCAGTATTTT. Protein sequence: CASSLDRATLTDTQYF. This chain joins TRBV5-1 and TRBJ2-3; no reliable D call. The CDR3 sequence is 16 residues long. Trimming stripped 0 bases from V and 2 bases from J, with 13 bases between. CDR1 and CDR2 (germline): SGHRS, YFSETQ.

The V and J genes are TRBV5-1 and TRBJ2-7; the D call may be TRBD1 or TRBD2 (6 bases each). This CDR3 has 16 amino acids. Trimming took 5 bases from V and 2 from J, leaving 20 bases between them. Germline V gene lookup returns CDR1 SGHRS and CDR2 YFSETQ. CDR3: CASRSVGGLAPYEQYF. The DNA for the CDR3 is TGCGCCAGCAGATCTGTTGGGGGGCTAGCCCCCTACGAGCAGTACTTC.

The chain carries TRBV7-2 and TRBJ2-7, with 8 bases identical to TRBD2. V trimming: 3 bases; J trimming: 0 bases; junction bases outside the gene matches: 4. Germline assignment: CDR1 SGHTA and CDR2 FQGNSA. This CDR3 has 15 amino acids. The CDR3 region has the DNA TGTGCCAGCAGCTTCACTAGCGGAAGCTCCTACGAGCAGTACTTC. It is translated as CASSFTSGSSYEQYF. The complete variable domain, with remaining parts taken from reference TRBV7-2 and TRBJ2-7, reads GAGVSQSPSNKVTEKGKDVELRCDPISGHTALYWYRQSLGQGLEFLIYFQGNSAPDKSGLPSDRFSAERTGGSVSTLTIQRTQQEDSAVYLCASSFTSGSSYEQYFGPGTRLTVT.